This T cell receptor (beta chain) was observed in a study of blood T cells in healthy people across ages. Study observations and caveats: Higher naive T cell percentage went strongly together with higher TCR beta diversity.

Turning to this clonotype: Its cognate antigen is unknown.

The authors ran a second PCR of about 6 to 11 cycles using a sample-barcoded 5' primer and a J-beta primer mix. Samples each returned at least 2.5 million CDR3-containing paired-end reads. TCRdb recomputed calls from the 5' RACE reads with MiXCR, one row per CDR3 protein. The repertoire holds roughly 1.7 million distinct CDR3 sequences, 30% to 35% seen once, with approximately 10% in the top ten. Per germline, CDR1 SGHRS and CDR2 YFSETQ. This CDR3 contains 14 residues. Sequencing was performed on blood. This rearrangement joins TRBV5-1 to TRBJ2-4; D is perhaps TRBD2 (6 bases). Gene TRBJ2-7 matches the end of the DNA better, so the J call may be wrong. This receptor was taken from a woman under 40 in good health. CDR3 loop: CASSLNGGRTEQYF. CDR3 in DNA: TGCGCCAGCAGCTTGAACGGAGGGAGAACCGAGCAGTACTTC.